Ten or more counts support the clone carrying this T cell receptor (beta chain). The V segment lost 6 bases and the J segment 4 bases; nucleotides outside the gene matches: 8. The CDR3 consists of 14 residues. MiXCR, applied by TCRdb to the 5' RACE reads, yields one record per CDR3 protein. This sample carries some 1,600,000 distinct CDR3 sequences, around 29% of them seen once, and the ten largest clones take over 0.25%. This specimen comes from a study of identical twins. The sequenced material came from cord blood. The TCR was taken from a newborn girl in good health. The chain carries TRBV12-3 or TRBV12-4 and TRBJ2-7, with 8 bases lining up with TRBD2. Here the CDR3 DNA reads TGTGCCAGCAGCCCGGGACTAGTGTCGTACGAGCAGTACTTC. It translates to CASSPGLVSYEQYF.